This T cell receptor (beta chain) was documented in a study of metastatic and nonmetastatic thyroid tumors. At the level of the study: Where malignant and benign thyroid patients were concerned, repertoires were compared across blood and tumor or nodule tissue. Study findings and constraints: For both blood and tumor, malignant thyroid tumors reportedly showed significantly higher TCR beta diversity than benign nodules did.

CDR1 and CDR2 from the germline V gene are SEHNR and FQNEAQ (reference sequence). CDR3 size: 16 residues. V gave up 3 bases and J gave up 6 bases; unmatched junction bases: 6. This clone has at least ten counts. Its antigen is unknown. Source study methods: It was from CDR3 differences across clinicopathological groups that a distant-metastasis classifier for papillary thyroid cancer was built. TCRdb reprocessed the PCR reads using MiXCR. V and J calls and clone size were set by TCRdb, not the authors. The profile shows 20,000 to 25,000 clones, 24% of them singletons. No patient received treatment before thyroid surgery.

The sequencing sample was made of tumor tissue. The chain has TRBV7-9 and TRBJ2-1; 12 bases align to TRBD2. The TCR was taken from a female donor with papillary thyroid cancer or a benign thyroid nodule (not recorded which). Some clones in this sample may be carry-over from other donors' samples. The chain's CDR3 is CASSFSTSGRGNEQFF. Written as DNA, the CDR3 is TGTGCCAGCAGCTTCTCGACTAGCGGGAGAGGCAATGAGCAGTTCTTC.